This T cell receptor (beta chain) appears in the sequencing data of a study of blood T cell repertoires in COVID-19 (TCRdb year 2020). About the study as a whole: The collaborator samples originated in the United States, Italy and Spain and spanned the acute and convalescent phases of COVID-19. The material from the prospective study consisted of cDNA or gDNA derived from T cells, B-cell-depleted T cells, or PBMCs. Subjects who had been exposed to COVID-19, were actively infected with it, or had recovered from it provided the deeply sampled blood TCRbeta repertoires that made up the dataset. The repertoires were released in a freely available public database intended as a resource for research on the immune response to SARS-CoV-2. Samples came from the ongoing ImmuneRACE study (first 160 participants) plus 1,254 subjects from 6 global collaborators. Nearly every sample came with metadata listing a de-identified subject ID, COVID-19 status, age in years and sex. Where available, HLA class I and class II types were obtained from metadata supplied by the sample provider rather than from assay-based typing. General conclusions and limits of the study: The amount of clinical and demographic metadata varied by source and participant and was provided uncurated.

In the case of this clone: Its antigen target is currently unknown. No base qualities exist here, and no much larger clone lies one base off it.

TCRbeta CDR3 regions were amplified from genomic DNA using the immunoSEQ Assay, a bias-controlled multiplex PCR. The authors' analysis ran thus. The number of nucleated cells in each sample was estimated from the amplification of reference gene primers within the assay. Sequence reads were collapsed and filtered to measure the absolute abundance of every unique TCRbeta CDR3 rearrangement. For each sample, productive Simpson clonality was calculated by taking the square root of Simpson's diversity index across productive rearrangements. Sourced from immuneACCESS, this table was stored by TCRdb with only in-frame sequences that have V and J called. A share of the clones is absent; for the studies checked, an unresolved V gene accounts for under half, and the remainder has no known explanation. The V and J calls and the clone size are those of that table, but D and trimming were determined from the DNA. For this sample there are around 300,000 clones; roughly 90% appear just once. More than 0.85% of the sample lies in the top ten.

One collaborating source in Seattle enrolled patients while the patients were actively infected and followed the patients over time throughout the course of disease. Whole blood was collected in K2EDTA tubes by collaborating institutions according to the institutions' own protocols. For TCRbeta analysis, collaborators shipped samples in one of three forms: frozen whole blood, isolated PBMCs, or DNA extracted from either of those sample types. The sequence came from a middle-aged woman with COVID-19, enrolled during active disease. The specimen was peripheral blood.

CDR3 loop: CASSLAGVAAGDTIYF. The nucleotides read TGTGCCAGCAGCTTAGCGGGCGTGGCCGCGGGGGACACCATATATTTT. The chain employs TRBV7-2 and TRBJ1-3; matching of 5 bases hints at TRBD1 as the D gene. Deletion took 0 bases off V and 8 bases off J, with a span of 17 bases between the germline ends. CDR1 and CDR2, looked up from the germline V gene, are SGHTA and FQGNSA. CDR3 length: 16 amino acids, cysteine to phenylalanine. The CDR3 DNA has 48 bases and is translated from base 1.